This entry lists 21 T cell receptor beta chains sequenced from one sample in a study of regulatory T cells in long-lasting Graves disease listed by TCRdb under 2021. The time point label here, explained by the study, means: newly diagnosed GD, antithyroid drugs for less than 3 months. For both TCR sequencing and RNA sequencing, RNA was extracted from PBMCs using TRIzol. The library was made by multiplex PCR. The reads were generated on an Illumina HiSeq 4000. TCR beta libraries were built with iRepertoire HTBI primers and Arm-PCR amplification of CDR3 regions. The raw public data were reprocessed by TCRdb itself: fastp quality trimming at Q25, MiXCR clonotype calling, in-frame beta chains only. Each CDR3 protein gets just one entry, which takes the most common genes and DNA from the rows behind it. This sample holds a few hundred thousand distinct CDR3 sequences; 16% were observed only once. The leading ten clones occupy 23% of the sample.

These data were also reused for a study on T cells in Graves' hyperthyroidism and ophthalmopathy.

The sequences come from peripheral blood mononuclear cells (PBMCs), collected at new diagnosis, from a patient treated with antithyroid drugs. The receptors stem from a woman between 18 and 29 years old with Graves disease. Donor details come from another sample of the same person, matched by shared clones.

The CDR3 nucleotides are TGTGCCAGTAGATGGGGAAGCACAGATACGCAGTATTTT. It specifies CASRWGSTDTQYF. The chain is built from TRBV19 and TRBJ2-3; D not certain. The CDR3 runs 13 residues. Trimming took 6 bases from V and 0 from J, leaving 7 bases between them. Germline loops: CDR1 LNHDA, CDR2 SQIVND (reference sequence).

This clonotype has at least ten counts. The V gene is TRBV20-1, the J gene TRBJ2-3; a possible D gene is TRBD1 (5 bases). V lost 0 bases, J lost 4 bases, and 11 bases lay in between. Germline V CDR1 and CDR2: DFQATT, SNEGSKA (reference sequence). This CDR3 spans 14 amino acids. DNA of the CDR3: TGCAGTGCTAGAGATTCAGGGCCCCCAGATACGCAGTATTTT. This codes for CSARDSGPPDTQYF.

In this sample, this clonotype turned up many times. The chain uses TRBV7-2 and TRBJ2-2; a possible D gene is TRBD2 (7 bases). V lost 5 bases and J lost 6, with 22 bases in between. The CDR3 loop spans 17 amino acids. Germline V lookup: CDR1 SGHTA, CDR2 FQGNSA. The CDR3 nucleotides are TGTGCCAGCAGCCGGGTTTGGGGAGGGGGAAGAGCCGGGGAGCTGTTTTTT. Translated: CASSRVWGGGRAGELFF.

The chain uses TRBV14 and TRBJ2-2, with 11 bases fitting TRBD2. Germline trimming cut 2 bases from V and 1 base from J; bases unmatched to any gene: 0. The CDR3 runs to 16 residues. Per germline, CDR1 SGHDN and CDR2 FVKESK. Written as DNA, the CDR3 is TGTGCCAGCAGCCAAACTAGCGGGAGGAACACCGGGGAGCTGTTTTTT. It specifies CASSQTSGRNTGELFF.

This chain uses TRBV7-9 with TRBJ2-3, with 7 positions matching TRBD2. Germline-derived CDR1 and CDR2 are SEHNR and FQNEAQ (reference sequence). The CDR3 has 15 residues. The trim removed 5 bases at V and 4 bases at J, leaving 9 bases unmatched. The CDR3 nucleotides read TGTGCCAGCAGCCCCCCAGGCGGGAGCGCAGATACGCAGTATTTT. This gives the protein CASSPPGGSADTQYF.

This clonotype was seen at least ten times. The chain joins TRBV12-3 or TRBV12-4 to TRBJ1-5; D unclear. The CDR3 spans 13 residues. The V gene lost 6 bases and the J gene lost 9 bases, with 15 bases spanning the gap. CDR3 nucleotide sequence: TGTGCCAGCAGCCCGGGTATTCCTCGGCCCCAGCATTTT. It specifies CASSPGIPRPQHF.

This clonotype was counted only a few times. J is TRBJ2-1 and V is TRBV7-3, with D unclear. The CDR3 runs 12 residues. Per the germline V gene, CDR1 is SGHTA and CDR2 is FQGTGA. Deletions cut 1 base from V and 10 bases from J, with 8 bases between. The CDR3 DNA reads TGTGCCAGCAGCTTAAGTGGTAGAGAGCAGTTCTTC. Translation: CASSLSGREQFF.

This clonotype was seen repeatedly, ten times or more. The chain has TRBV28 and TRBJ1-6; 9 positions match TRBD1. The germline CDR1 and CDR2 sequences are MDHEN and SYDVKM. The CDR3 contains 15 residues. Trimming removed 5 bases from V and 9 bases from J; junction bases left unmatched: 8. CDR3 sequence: CASSVAGQGPSPLHF. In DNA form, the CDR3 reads TGTGCCAGCAGTGTAGCGGGACAGGGCCCTTCACCCCTCCACTTT.

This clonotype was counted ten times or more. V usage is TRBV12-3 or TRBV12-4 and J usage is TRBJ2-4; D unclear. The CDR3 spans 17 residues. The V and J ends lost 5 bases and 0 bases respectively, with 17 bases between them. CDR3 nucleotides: TGTGCCAGCAGTCTCTTGATCGCTAGGGTAGCCAAAAACATTCAGTACTTC. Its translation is CASSLLIARVAKNIQYF.

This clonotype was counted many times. CDR3 nucleotides: TGTGCCAGCAGTCTGCCTTCTAGCGGGAGTCTGGGGCAAGAGACCCAGTACTTC. This gives the protein CASSLPSSGSLGQETQYF. The rearrangement links TRBV28 to TRBJ2-5, with TRBD2 identical over 10 bases. Germline V gene lookup returns CDR1 MDHEN and CDR2 SYDVKM. V trimming: 5 bases; J trimming: 2 bases; junction bases outside the gene matches: 14. CDR3 length: 18 residues.

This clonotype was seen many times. The CDR3 spells CSATAGPYYGYTF. The CDR3 nucleotides read TGCAGTGCTACCGCCGGGCCTTACTATGGCTACACCTTC. The chain uses TRBV20-1 and TRBJ1-2, with D unclear. Germline loops: CDR1 DFQATT, CDR2 SNEGSKA (reference sequence). The CDR3 length is 13 residues. V was pared by 4 bases and J by 3 bases, with 12 bases between.

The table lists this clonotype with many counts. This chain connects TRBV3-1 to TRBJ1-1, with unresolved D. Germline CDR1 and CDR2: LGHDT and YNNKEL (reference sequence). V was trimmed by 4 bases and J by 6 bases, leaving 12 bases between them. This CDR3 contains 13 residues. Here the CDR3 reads CASSPGRPPEAFF. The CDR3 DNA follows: TGTGCCAGCAGCCCGGGGAGGCCCCCTGAAGCTTTCTTT.

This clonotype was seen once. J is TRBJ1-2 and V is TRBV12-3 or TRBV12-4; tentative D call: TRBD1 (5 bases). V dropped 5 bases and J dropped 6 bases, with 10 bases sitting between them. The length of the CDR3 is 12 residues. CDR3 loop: CASSDSFHGYTF. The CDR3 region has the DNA TGTGCCAGCAGTGACAGTTTCCATGGCTACACCTTC.

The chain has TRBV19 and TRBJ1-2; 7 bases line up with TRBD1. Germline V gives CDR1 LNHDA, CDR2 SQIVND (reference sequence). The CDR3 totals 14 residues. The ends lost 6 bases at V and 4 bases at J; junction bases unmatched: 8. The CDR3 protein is CASRGAGGIYGYTF. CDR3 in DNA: TGTGCCAGTAGGGGAGCAGGGGGAATCTATGGCTACACCTTC. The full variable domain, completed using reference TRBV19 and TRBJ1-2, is DGGITQSPKYLFRKEGQNVTLSCEQNLNHDAMYWYRQDPGQGLRLIYYSQIVNDFQKGDIAEGYSVSREKKESFPLTVTSAQKNPTAFYLCASRGAGGIYGYTFGSGTRLTVV.

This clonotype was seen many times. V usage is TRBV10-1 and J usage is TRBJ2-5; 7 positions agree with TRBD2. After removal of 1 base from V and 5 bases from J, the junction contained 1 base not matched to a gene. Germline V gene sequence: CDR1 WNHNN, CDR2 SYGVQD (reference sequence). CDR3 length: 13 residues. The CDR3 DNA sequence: TGCGCCAGCAGTGAGTTGGGAGGGGAGACCCAGTACTTC. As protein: CASSELGGETQYF.

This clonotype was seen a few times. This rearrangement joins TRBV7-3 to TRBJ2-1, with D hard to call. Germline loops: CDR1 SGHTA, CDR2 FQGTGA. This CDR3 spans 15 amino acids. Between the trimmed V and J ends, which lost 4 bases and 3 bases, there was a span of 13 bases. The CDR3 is CASSYETRGYNEQFF. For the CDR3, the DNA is TGTGCCAGCAGCTACGAGACTCGAGGCTACAATGAGCAGTTCTTC.

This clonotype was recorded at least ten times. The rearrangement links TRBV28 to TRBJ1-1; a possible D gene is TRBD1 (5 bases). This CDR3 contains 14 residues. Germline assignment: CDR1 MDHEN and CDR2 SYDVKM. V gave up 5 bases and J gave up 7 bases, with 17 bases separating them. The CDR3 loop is CASSTFPTTVEAFF. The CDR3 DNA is TGTGCCAGCAGTACCTTCCCGACGACAGTTGAAGCTTTCTTT.

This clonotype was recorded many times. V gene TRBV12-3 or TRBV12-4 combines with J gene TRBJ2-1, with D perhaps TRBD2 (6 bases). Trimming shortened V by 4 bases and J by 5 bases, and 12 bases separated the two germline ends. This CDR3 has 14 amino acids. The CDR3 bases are TGTGCCAGCAGTTCCCGGGAGACCCACAATGAGCAGTTCTTC. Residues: CASSSRETHNEQFF.

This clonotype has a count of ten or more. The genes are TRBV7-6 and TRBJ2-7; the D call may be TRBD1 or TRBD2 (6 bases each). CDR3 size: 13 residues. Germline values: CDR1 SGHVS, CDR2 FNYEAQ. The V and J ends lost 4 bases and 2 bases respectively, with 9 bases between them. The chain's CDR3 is CASSWRGAYEQYF. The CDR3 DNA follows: TGTGCCAGCAGCTGGAGGGGGGCCTACGAGCAGTACTTC.

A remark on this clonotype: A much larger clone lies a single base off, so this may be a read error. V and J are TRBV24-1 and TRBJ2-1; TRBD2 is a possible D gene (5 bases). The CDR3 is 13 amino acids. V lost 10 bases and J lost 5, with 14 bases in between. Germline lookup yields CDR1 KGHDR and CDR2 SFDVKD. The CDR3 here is CATAGRKNNEQFF. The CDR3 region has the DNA TGTGCCACTGCGGGCCGAAAGAACAATGAGCAGTTCTTC.

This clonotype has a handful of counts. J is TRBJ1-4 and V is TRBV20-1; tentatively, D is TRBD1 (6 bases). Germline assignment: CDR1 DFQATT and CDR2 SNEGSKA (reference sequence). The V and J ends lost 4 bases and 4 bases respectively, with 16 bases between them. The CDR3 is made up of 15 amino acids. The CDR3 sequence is CSATPLRGVNEKLFF. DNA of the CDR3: TGCAGTGCTACACCCCTCAGGGGCGTTAATGAAAAACTGTTTTTT.